This note documents a single TCR beta chain sequence. TCRdb reassembled clones from the PCR reads with MiXCR. The table lists some 13,000 clones, approximately 21% of them singletons. Every patient underwent thyroid surgery untreated. The source of the sample is a study of metastatic and nonmetastatic thyroid tumors. Germline CDR1 is MNHEY and CDR2 is SMNVEV (reference sequence). This CDR3 is 14 amino acids long. Trimming left V 3 bases short and J 0 bases short, with 5 bases between. This clonotype originated in a female donor with papillary thyroid cancer or a benign thyroid nodule (not recorded which). Some clones in this sample may be carry-over from other donors' samples. The V call is TRBV27, the J call TRBJ2-2; no clear D. Source material: adjacent normal tissue. CDR3 sequence: CASSFQSNTGELFF. DNA for the CDR3: TGTGCCAGCAGTTTCCAGTCGAACACCGGGGAGCTGTTTTTT.